This TCR beta chain appears in the sequencing data of a study of T cell repertoires in cytomegalovirus infection. At the level of the study: Signatures in public TCR beta sequences pointed to both CMV infection and matching HLA type.

TCRdb re-analysed the reads in MiXCR, keeping a single row per CDR3 protein. Of about 140,000 distinct CDR3 sequences detected, around 32% appear once; the ten largest clones hold roughly half. On this clonotype itself: Its specificity is unknown.

The sample was CD8+ T cells from cultured PBMCs, taken from culture after CMV antigen stimulation. The clonotype comes from a human donor in good health (CMV status not recorded). Some clones in this sample may be carry-over from other donors' samples.

The CDR3 protein is CASSYLETQYF. CDR3 in DNA: TGTGCCAGCAGTTACCTTGAGACCCAGTACTTC. The chain employs TRBV6-5 and TRBJ2-5, with D uncertain. The CDR3 has 11 residues. V gave up 2 bases and J gave up 5 bases, with 3 bases separating them. In germline, CDR1 is MNHEY, CDR2 SVGAGI.